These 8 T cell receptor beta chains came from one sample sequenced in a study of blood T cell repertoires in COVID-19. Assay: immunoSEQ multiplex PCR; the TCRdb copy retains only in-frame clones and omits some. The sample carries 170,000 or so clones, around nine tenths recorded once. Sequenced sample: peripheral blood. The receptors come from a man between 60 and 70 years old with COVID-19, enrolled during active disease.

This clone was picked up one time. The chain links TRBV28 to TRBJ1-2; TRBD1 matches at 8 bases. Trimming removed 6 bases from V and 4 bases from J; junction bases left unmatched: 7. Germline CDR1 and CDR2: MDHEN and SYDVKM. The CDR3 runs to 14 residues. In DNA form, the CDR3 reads TGTGCCAGCAGACTGACAGGGGTTGGCTATGGCTACACCTTC. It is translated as CASRLTGVGYGYTF.

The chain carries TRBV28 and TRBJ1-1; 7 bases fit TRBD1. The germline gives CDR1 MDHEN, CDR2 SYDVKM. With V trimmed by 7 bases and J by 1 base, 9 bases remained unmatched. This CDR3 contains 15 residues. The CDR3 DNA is TGTGCCAGCACCACCGCAGGGGGAGGGAACACTGAAGCTTTCTTT. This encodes CASTTAGGGNTEAFF.

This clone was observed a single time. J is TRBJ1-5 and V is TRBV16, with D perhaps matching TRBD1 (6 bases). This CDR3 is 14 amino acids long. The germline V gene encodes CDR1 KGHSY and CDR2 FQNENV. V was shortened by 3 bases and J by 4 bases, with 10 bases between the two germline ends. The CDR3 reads CASSQGRGNQPQHF. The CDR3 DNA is TGTGCCAGCAGCCAGGGCAGGGGAAATCAGCCCCAGCATTTT.

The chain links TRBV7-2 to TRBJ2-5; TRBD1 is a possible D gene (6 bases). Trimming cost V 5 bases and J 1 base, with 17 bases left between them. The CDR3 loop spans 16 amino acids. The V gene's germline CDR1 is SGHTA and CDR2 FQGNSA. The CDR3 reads CASSATPGVPQETQYF. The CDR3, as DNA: TGTGCCAGCAGCGCCACCCCAGGGGTCCCCCAAGAGACCCAGTACTTC.

The chain's CDR3 is CASSLGFTGEAYGYTF. The CDR3 nucleotides are TGTGCCAGCAGCTTAGGGTTTACAGGAGAGGCCTATGGCTACACCTTC. The V gene is TRBV7-9, the J gene TRBJ1-2, with a possible D match to TRBD1 (5 bases). Trimming took 1 base from V and 4 from J, leaving 16 bases between them. Germline values: CDR1 SEHNR, CDR2 FQNEAQ (reference sequence). The CDR3 contains 16 residues.

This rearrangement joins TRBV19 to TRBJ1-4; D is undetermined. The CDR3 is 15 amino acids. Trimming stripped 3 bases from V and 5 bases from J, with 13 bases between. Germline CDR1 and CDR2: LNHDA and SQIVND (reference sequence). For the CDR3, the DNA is TGTGCCAGTAGTATCGACTCAGCAAGGAATGAAAAACTGTTTTTT. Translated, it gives CASSIDSARNEKLFF.

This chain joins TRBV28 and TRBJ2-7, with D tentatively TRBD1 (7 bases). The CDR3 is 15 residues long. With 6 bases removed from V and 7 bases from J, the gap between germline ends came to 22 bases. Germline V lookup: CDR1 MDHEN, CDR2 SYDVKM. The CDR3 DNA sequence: TGTGCCAGCAGAACTACAGGGGCGGGGCCGGGGGAGCAGTACTTC. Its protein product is CASRTTGAGPGEQYF.

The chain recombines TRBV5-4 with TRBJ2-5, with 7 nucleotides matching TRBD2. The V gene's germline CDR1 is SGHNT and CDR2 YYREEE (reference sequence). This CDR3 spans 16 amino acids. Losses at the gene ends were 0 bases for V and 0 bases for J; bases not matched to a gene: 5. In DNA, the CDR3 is TGTGCCAGCAGCTTGGGGGAGGGTCGATACCAAGAGACCCAGTACTTC. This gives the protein CASSLGEGRYQETQYF.